The 10 T cell receptor beta chains reported below all come from one sample, sequenced in a study of OX40 agonist ivuxolimab in advanced cancers. TCRdb keeps only in-frame clones here, not all; method: immunoSEQ multiplex PCR. The profile shows roughly 72,000 clones, more than 65% of them singletons. The sample was CD4+ or CD8+ T cells sorted from blood, taken in a trial of the OX40 agonist ivuxolimab. These TCRs come from an adult with an advanced solid tumor such as melanoma, head and neck, liver or kidney cancer.

The J gene is TRBJ1-1, the V gene TRBV20-1; D gene uncertain. The germline V gene has CDR1 DFQATT and CDR2 SNEGSKA (reference sequence). This CDR3 spans 10 amino acids. The CDR3 protein is CSVSRGEAFF. The CDR3 bases are TGCAGCGTCTCTCGGGGTGAAGCTTTCTTT.

This sequence joins TRBV9 and TRBJ1-1; D unclear. The germline gives CDR1 SGDLS, CDR2 YYNGEE. The CDR3 length is 12 residues. The V end was cut by 0 bases, the J end by 5 bases, with 5 bases between. Written as DNA, the CDR3 is TGTGCCAGCAGCGTAGGCGGGACTGAAGCTTTCTTT. Protein sequence: CASSVGGTEAFF. The full variable domain, in which reference TRBV9 and TRBJ1-1 provide the parts outside the CDR3, is DSGVTQTPKHLITATGQRVTLRCSPRSGDLSVYWYQQSLDQGLQFLIQYYNGEERAKGNILERFSAQQFPDLHSELNLSSLELGDSALYFCASSVGGTEAFFGQGTRLTVV.

This rearrangement joins TRBV5-1 to TRBJ2-7, with D hard to call. This CDR3 has 13 amino acids. Germline V lookup: CDR1 SGHRS, CDR2 YFSETQ. V lost 4 bases, J lost 2 bases, and 10 bases lay in between. The CDR3 here is CASSRIEAYEQYF. In nucleotides, the CDR3 is TGCGCCAGCAGCCGTATTGAGGCCTACGAGCAGTACTTC.

This clone is termed medium-sized. The gene calls are TRBV6-4 and TRBJ2-3; 9 nucleotides agree with TRBD2. The J segment lost 4 bases and the V segment lost 2 bases, leaving 4 bases of the junction unmatched. Germline CDR1 and CDR2: MRHNA and SNTAGT. The CDR3 runs 15 residues. CDR3 bases: TGTGCCAGCAGTGACGGGACTAGCCCCTCAGATACGCAGTATTTT. This translates into CASSDGTSPSDTQYF.

The chain has TRBV29-1 and TRBJ2-7; possible D gene TRBD2, 6 bases. Trimming pared 4 bases from V and 4 bases from J, leaving 11 bases between. This CDR3 region has 12 residues. Germline assignment: CDR1 SQVTM and CDR2 ANQGSEA. Here the CDR3 reads CSVGGTSYEQYF. The CDR3 region has the DNA TGCAGCGTTGGAGGGACTTCGTACGAGCAGTACTTC.

The chain has TRBV15 and TRBJ1-1; no reliable D call. Germline CDR1 and CDR2: LNHNV and YYDKDF (reference sequence). This CDR3 region has 13 residues. Between the trimmed V and J ends, which lost 5 bases and 1 base, there was a span of 8 bases. Here the CDR3 reads CATSVRTNTEAFF. In nucleotides, the CDR3 is TGTGCCACCAGCGTACGGACGAACACTGAAGCTTTCTTT.

The chain is built from TRBV7-3 and TRBJ1-1; maybe TRBD1 (6 bases). The CDR3 length is 17 residues. CDR1 SGHTA and CDR2 FQGTGA come from the germline V gene. The V end was cut by 0 bases, the J end by 0 bases, with 14 bases between. The CDR3 coding sequence is TGTGCCAGCAGCTTAACGGGGGGGCCTCAGGTGAACACTGAAGCTTTCTTT. Translating it yields CASSLTGGPQVNTEAFF.

The V and J genes are TRBV6-6 and TRBJ1-2; D is unresolved. The CDR3 sequence is 14 residues long. Germline loops: CDR1 MNHNY, CDR2 SVGAGI (reference sequence). V shed 6 bases and J shed 5 bases, with 16 bases lying between them. The CDR3 bases are TGTGCCAGCAGGTCAACTGTTGGACCTTATGGCTACACCTTC. Protein sequence: CASRSTVGPYGYTF.

CDR3: CASSRATLNEQFF. The CDR3 nucleotides are TGTGCCAGCAGTCGAGCCACCCTAAATGAGCAGTTCTTC. The chain recombines TRBV7-9 with TRBJ2-1; the D is unclear. This CDR3 is built from 13 residues. Trimming stripped 6 bases from V and 7 bases from J, with 13 bases between. Germline CDR1 reads SEHNR; CDR2 reads FQNEAQ (reference sequence).

The V call is TRBV5-1, the J call TRBJ2-3, with 8 bases matching TRBD2. Germline CDR1 and CDR2: SGHRS and YFSETQ. The V gene end was trimmed by 7 bases and the J gene end by 3 bases; junction bases not matched to a gene: 7. CDR3 length: 14 residues. This chain's CDR3 is CASSGGVGTDTQYF. The DNA of the CDR3 is TGCGCCAGCTCCGGGGGGGTTGGGACAGATACGCAGTATTTT. Using reference TRBV5-1 and TRBJ2-3 for the parts outside the CDR3, the full variable domain is KAGVTQTPRYLIKTRGQQVTLSCSPISGHRSVSWYQQTPGQGLQFLFEYFSETQRNKGNFPGRFSGRQFSNSRSEMNVSTLELGDSALYLCASSGGVGTDTQYFGPGTRLTVL.